Listed below are T cell receptor beta chains from one sample, sequenced in a study of blood T cell repertoires in COVID-19. Using immunoSEQ multiplex PCR, the repertoire was profiled, and TCRdb retains in-frame clones only, with some absent. Among 200,000 to 250,000 clones listed, 80% to 85% were seen once. Specimen: peripheral blood. The receptors here all came from a woman older than 75 with active or convalescent COVID-19. Both conserved end residues are part of each CDR3. D genes are given only for firm matches. For some rows the clone size is stated as once, few or many, or as a class when expanded; others skip it.

J gene,V gene,clone size,D gene,CDR3 length,CDR3 protein,CDR3 DNA
TRBJ1-2,TRBV18,once,NA,17,CASSPPTGTPPNYGYTF,TGTGCCAGCTCACCACCCACCGGGACACCTCCTAACTATGGCTACACCTTC
TRBJ2-5,TRBV9,NA,NA,13,CASSVRAQETQYF,TGTGCCAGCAGCGTCAGGGCCCAAGAGACCCAGTACTTC
TRBJ2-3,TRBV5-1,NA,TRBD1,15,CASSLGQGDTDTQYF,TGCGCCAGCAGCTTGGGACAGGGGGACACAGATACGCAGTATTTT
TRBJ1-4,TRBV7-9,NA,TRBD1,16,CASSLGTGSGGEKLFF,TGTGCCAGCAGCTTAGGGACAGGGAGCGGAGGCGAAAAACTGTTTTTT
TRBJ1-4,TRBV19,once,TRBD1,14,CASSEGQGAEKLFF,TGTGCCAGTAGTGAAGGACAGGGGGCTGAAAAACTGTTTTTT
TRBJ2-4,TRBV4-1,NA,TRBD2,17,CASSQGQGSGGANSQYF,TGCGCCAGCAGCCAGGGACAGGGTAGCGGGGGGGCAAATAGTCAGTACTTC
TRBJ1-1,TRBV6-2/TRBV6-3,NA,NA,13,CASSFQLTTEAFF,TGTGCCAGCAGTTTCCAGCTGACAACTGAAGCTTTCTTT
TRBJ1-1,TRBV11-2,NA,TRBD1,16,CASSIVGTAQNTEAFF,TGTGCCAGCAGCATCGTGGGGACAGCCCAGAACACTGAAGCTTTCTTT
TRBJ1-4,TRBV5-1,NA,TRBD1,15,CASSLAGTAGEKLFF,TGCGCCAGCAGCTTGGCGGGGACAGCTGGTGAAAAACTGTTTTTT
TRBJ2-1,TRBV14,NA,TRBD2,19,CASSQIYFETGGFNNEQFF,TGTGCCAGCAGCCAAATTTATTTCGAAACGGGAGGGTTTAACAATGAGCAGTTCTTC
TRBJ2-5,TRBV7-2,once,TRBD2,14,CASSLRTSGETQYF,TGTGCCAGCAGCTTAAGGACTAGCGGGGAGACCCAGTACTTC
TRBJ2-7,TRBV29-1,NA,TRBD2,13,CSVVKREGLEQYF,TGCAGCGTTGTAAAGCGGGAGGGCCTAGAGCAGTACTTC
TRBJ1-1,TRBV29-1,NA,NA,12,CSVEDRGPYPFF,TGCAGCGTTGAAGATCGAGGGCCCTACCCTTTCTTT
TRBJ2-5,TRBV7-3,once,NA,15,CASSSEGGVGETQYF,TGTGCCAGCAGCTCAGAGGGCGGGGTCGGGGAGACCCAGTACTTC
TRBJ2-3,TRBV4-1,NA,TRBD2,16,CASSQEGLAGTDTQYF,TGCGCCAGCAGCCAAGAAGGACTAGCGGGCACAGATACGCAGTATTTT
TRBJ2-6,TRBV19,NA,TRBD1,20,CASSIARTGGFDSGANVLTF,TGTGCCAGTAGTATAGCCCGGACAGGGGGCTTTGACTCTGGGGCCAACGTCCTGACTTTC
TRBJ2-3,TRBV18,NA,NA,13,CASSPEVLGTQYF,TGTGCCAGCTCACCAGAGGTCCTCGGTACGCAGTATTTT
TRBJ1-2,TRBV5-1,NA,NA,13,CASSSDSNYGYTF,TGCGCCAGCAGCTCGGACAGCAACTATGGCTACACCTTC
TRBJ1-5,TRBV28,NA,NA,16,CASSPPGVFSNQPQHF,TGTGCCAGCAGCCCCCCCGGAGTCTTTAGCAATCAGCCCCAGCATTTT
TRBJ1-5,TRBV19,NA,NA,13,CASGYTVLQPQHF,TGTGCCAGTGGATACACAGTCTTACAGCCCCAGCATTTT
TRBJ2-5,TRBV19,NA,TRBD2,15,CASSMGRGGLETQYF,TGTGCCAGTAGTATGGGGCGGGGGGGCCTGGAGACCCAGTACTTC
TRBJ2-1,TRBV21-1,NA,NA,19,CASSKRRLAGVLSYNEQFF,TGTGCCAGCAGCAAACGGAGACTAGCGGGAGTATTGTCCTACAATGAGCAGTTCTTC
TRBJ2-1,TRBV27,NA,TRBD2,14,CASSHPEGGNEQFF,TGTGCCAGCAGTCACCCTGAGGGAGGGAATGAGCAGTTCTTC
TRBJ1-1,TRBV30,NA,NA,11,CASGGNTEAFF,TGTGCCAGCGGCGGGAACACTGAAGCTTTCTTT
TRBJ2-5,TRBV7-6,NA,NA,14,CASSSTERRKTQYF,TGTGCCAGCAGCTCCACAGAGAGGAGGAAGACCCAGTACTTC
TRBJ2-5,TRBV5-4,NA,TRBD2,15,CASSSRREGQETQYF,TGTGCCAGCAGCTCGAGGCGGGAGGGACAAGAGACCCAGTACTTC
TRBJ2-1,TRBV19,NA,TRBD2,15,CASSTRLAGVGEQFF,TGTGCCAGTAGTACCCGACTAGCGGGGGTGGGTGAGCAGTTCTTC
TRBJ1-2,TRBV14,few,TRBD1,17,CASSQQQGAVLAYGYTF,TGTGCCAGCAGCCAACAACAGGGGGCCGTTCTGGCGTATGGCTACACCTTC
TRBJ2-1,TRBV7-2,NA,TRBD2,15,CASRLAGGPNNEQFF,TGTGCCAGCAGATTAGCGGGAGGGCCGAACAATGAGCAGTTCTTC
TRBJ2-3,TRBV28,NA,TRBD1,15,CASKRQGTSTDTQYF,TGTGCCAGCAAAAGACAGGGGACTAGCACAGATACGCAGTATTTT
TRBJ2-5,TRBV3-1/TRBV3-2,NA,NA,13,CASSRLGGETQYF,TGTGCCAGCAGCCGCCTAGGAGGGGAGACCCAGTACTTC
TRBJ2-7,TRBV6-2/TRBV6-3,NA,NA,15,CASSPLTGSSYEQYF,TGTGCCAGCAGTCCCCTGACTGGGAGCTCCTACGAGCAGTACTTC
TRBJ2-3,TRBV7-9,NA,TRBD1,14,CASRPGQGADTQYF,TGTGCCAGCAGACCAGGACAGGGCGCAGATACGCAGTATTTT
TRBJ2-7,TRBV27,NA,TRBD1,15,CASSIPGTALYEQYF,TGTGCCAGCAGTATCCCCGGGACAGCCCTTTACGAGCAGTACTTC
TRBJ1-6,TRBV2,once,TRBD1,14,CASSEQGADSPLHF,TGTGCCAGCAGTGAGCAGGGGGCTGATTCACCCCTCCACTTT
TRBJ2-3,TRBV5-4,NA,NA,14,CASSLDRGTDTQYF,TGTGCCAGCAGCTTGGACAGGGGCACAGATACGCAGTATTTT
TRBJ2-5,TRBV5-1,NA,TRBD1,13,CASSPDRVETQYF,TGCGCCAGCAGCCCAGACAGGGTCGAGACCCAGTACTTC
TRBJ1-4,TRBV4-3,NA,NA,15,CASSRQRGGGEKLFF,TGCGCCAGCAGCCGCCAAAGGGGGGGAGGCGAAAAACTGTTTTTT
TRBJ2-2,TRBV20-1,once,TRBD1,16,CSASEQGGRGTGELFF,TGCAGTGCGAGTGAACAGGGGGGACGAGGCACCGGGGAGCTGTTTTTT
TRBJ2-7,TRBV12-3/TRBV12-4,once,NA,12,CASSSRWYEQYF,TGTGCCAGCAGTAGCCGTTGGTACGAGCAGTACTTC
TRBJ2-1,TRBV7-9,NA,TRBD1,15,CASSNRDRDYNEQFF,TGTGCCAGCAGCAACCGGGACAGGGACTACAATGAGCAGTTCTTC
TRBJ1-3,TRBV4-2,NA,NA,16,CASSHQGNSPGNTIYF,TGTGCCAGCAGCCACCAGGGTAATTCCCCTGGAAACACCATATATTTT
TRBJ1-2,TRBV3-1/TRBV3-2,NA,TRBD1,14,CASSQRQGAYGYTF,TGTGCCAGCAGCCAAAGACAGGGGGCCTATGGCTACACCTTC
TRBJ2-7,TRBV7-3,NA,TRBD1,14,CASSLGQGVDEQYF,TGTGCCAGCAGCTTAGGACAGGGGGTGGATGAGCAGTACTTC
TRBJ2-1,TRBV11-3,few,TRBD2,15,CASIRGTGLENEQFF,TGTGCCAGCATCAGAGGGACGGGACTAGAGAATGAGCAGTTCTTC
TRBJ2-1,TRBV5-6,NA,NA,16,CASSLAGGRSYNEQFF,TGTGCCAGCAGCTTGGCGGGGGGCCGGTCCTACAATGAGCAGTTCTTC
TRBJ2-3,TRBV5-4,NA,NA,15,CASSAPWGVTDTQYF,TGTGCCAGCAGCGCCCCCTGGGGAGTCACAGATACGCAGTATTTT
TRBJ1-5,TRBV28,NA,NA,14,CASSAGDSNQPQHF,TGTGCCAGCAGTGCCGGGGATAGCAATCAGCCCCAGCATTTT
TRBJ2-3,TRBV7-8,NA,TRBD2,16,CASSQRLAALLGTQYF,TGTGCCAGCAGCCAAAGACTAGCGGCACTTCTGGGTACGCAGTATTTT
TRBJ2-1,TRBV5-1,few,TRBD2,16,CASSLVTSGDYNEQFF,TGCGCCAGCAGCTTGGTTACTAGCGGGGACTACAATGAGCAGTTCTTC
TRBJ2-7,TRBV5-1,NA,NA,18,CASSPRMGGARGSYEQYF,TGCGCCAGCAGCCCAAGAATGGGCGGGGCGCGGGGCTCCTACGAGCAGTACTTC
TRBJ2-7,TRBV19,once,TRBD2,13,CASSSLAGGEQYF,TGTGCCAGTAGTTCGCTAGCGGGAGGCGAGCAGTACTTC
TRBJ2-7,TRBV14,NA,TRBD1,13,CATGTGRPYEQYF,TGTGCCACCGGGACAGGACGACCCTACGAGCAGTACTTC